This TCR beta chain was observed in a study of CD8 T cells in ankylosing spondylitis. The germline V gene has CDR1 SGHDT and CDR2 YYEEEE. CDR3 length equals 13 residues. The ends were cut back, 4 bases at V and 5 bases at J, with 13 bases in the middle. In making TCR beta libraries, quantitative 5'-RACE with molecular barcodes was used. In TCRdb, the 5' RACE reads were re-called with MiXCR into one record per CDR3 protein. The sample yields under 850,000 distinct CDR3 sequences, 15% to 20% seen once. Note on this clonotype: The target antigen is unknown.

Study-wide results and limits: Disease-linked clones, CD8+, were relatively rare in peripheral blood. Blood from ankylosing spondylitis patients appeared to carry a characteristic eight-variant TCR beta motif. Matched synovial fluid from ankylosing spondylitis patients was reported to be enriched for disease-linked clones.

The V and J genes are TRBV5-6 and TRBJ2-7; D is unclear. Sequencing input: blood, either unsorted or a sorted T cell fraction (not recorded which). The origin of this receptor is a male donor with ankylosing spondylitis. CDR3 nucleotides: TGTGCCAGCAGCGGCTACTTATTTGACGAGCAGTACTTC. The encoded protein is CASSGYLFDEQYF.